This paragraph covers one TCR beta chain sequence. CDR1 SQVTM and CDR2 ANQGSEA come from the germline V gene. V gave up 6 bases and J gave up 6 bases; unmatched junction bases: 4. This CDR3 contains 13 residues. The record originates from a study of blood T cell repertoires in COVID-19. The wider study: Donors in the United States, Italy and Spain gave samples during acute or convalescent COVID-19. The analysed material was cDNA or gDNA that came from T cells, B-cell-depleted T cells, or PBMCs.

Some clones are missing from TCRdb's copy, which holds only in-frame ones; the method was immunoSEQ multiplex PCR. Among about 210,000 clones listed, less than 90% were seen once. The receptor's source is a man between 40 and 49 years old with acute or convalescent COVID-19. The chain links TRBV29-1 to TRBJ2-1; TRBD2 matches 11 bases. The sample was peripheral blood. CDR3 in amino acids: CSVGGTSGNEQFF. The CDR3 DNA reads as TGCAGCGTCGGAGGGACTAGCGGCAATGAGCAGTTCTTC.